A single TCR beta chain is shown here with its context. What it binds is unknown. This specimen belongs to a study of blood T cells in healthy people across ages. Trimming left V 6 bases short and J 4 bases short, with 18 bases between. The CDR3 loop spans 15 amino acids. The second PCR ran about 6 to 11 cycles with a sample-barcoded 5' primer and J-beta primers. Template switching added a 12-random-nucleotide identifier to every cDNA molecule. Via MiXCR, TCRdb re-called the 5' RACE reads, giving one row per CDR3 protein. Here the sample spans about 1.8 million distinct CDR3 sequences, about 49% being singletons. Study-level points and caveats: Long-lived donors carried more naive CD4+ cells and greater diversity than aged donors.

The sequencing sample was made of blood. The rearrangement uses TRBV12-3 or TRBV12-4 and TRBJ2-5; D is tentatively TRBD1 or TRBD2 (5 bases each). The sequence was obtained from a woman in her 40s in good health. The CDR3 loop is CASRSLRGRGETQYF. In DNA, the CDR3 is TGTGCCAGCAGGTCGCTACGGGGTAGGGGAGAGACCCAGTACTTC.